This T cell receptor (beta chain) was recorded in a study of blood T cell repertoires in COVID-19 (dated by TCRdb to between 2020 and 2021). Turning to the overall study: Samples covering the acute and convalescent phases of COVID-19 were provided by collaborators in the United States, Italy and Spain. Samples were obtained from the ongoing ImmuneRACE study (first 160 participants) and from 1,254 subjects provided by 6 global collaborators. Deeply sampled blood TCRbeta repertoires from subjects exposed to, actively infected with, or recovered from COVID-19 were included in the dataset. Where available, HLA class I and class II types were obtained from metadata supplied by the sample provider rather than from assay-based typing. The repertoires were released in a freely available public database intended as a resource for research on the immune response to SARS-CoV-2. The sample metadata nearly always contained a de-identified subject ID, COVID-19 status, age in years and sex. The material from the prospective study consisted of cDNA or gDNA derived from T cells, B-cell-depleted T cells, or PBMCs.

A second Seattle source provided samples from volunteer blood donors who had recovered from COVID-19. Collaborating institutions collected whole blood in K2EDTA tubes following their own protocols. Collaborator samples were shipped for TCRbeta analysis as frozen whole blood, isolated PBMCs, or DNA extracted from either sample type. Cut back by 7 bases and 7 bases, the V and J ends lie 17 bases apart. As encoded in the germline V gene (reference sequence), CDR1 is LNHDA while CDR2 is SQIVND. Counted from cysteine to phenylalanine, this CDR3 has 14 amino acids. Kept here is only the CDR3 DNA, which spans 42 bases and is read in frame from base 1. TCRbeta CDR3 regions were amplified from genomic DNA by means of the immunoSEQ Assay, a bias-controlled multiplex PCR. In the authors' own workflow: The number of nucleated cells in each sample was estimated from the amplification of reference gene primers within the assay. To quantify the absolute abundance of each unique TCRbeta CDR3 rearrangement, sequence reads were collapsed and filtered. Productive Simpson clonality was computed per sample as the square root of Simpson's diversity index over productive rearrangements. TCRdb's version of the immuneACCESS table is confined to in-frame rearrangements and falls short of the full clone set. An unresolved V gene accounts for under half of the shortfall where checked; the remainder is of unknown origin. V, J and clone size reflect that table, while D and trimming were determined from the DNA. Here the sample has some 200,000 clones; approximately 84% occur a single time. Clones ranked in the top ten supply more than 2.5% of the sample.

A word on this clone: What antigen it recognizes has not been identified. One base away there is no much larger clone; base qualities are not given.

The study at large found these results: The quantity of clinical and demographic metadata differed by source and by participant and was supplied without curation.

The rearrangement combines TRBV19 with TRBJ1-5, with a tentative D gene TRBD1 over 6 matching bases. The sample consisted of peripheral blood. This receptor was identified in a woman aged 25-40 years who had recovered from COVID-19. The sequenced DNA is TGTGCCAGTACCTCTCGGGGGGGCGGGCAGCCCCAGCATTTT. Its product reads: CASTSRGGGQPQHF. The full variable domain, with segments outside the CDR3 supplied by the reference TRBV19 and TRBJ1-5 proteins, appears as DGGITQSPKYLFRKEGQNVTLSCEQNLNHDAMYWYRQDPGQGLRLIYYSQIVNDFQKGDIAEGYSVSREKKESFPLTVTSAQKNPTAFYLCASTSRGGGQPQHFGDGTRLSIL.